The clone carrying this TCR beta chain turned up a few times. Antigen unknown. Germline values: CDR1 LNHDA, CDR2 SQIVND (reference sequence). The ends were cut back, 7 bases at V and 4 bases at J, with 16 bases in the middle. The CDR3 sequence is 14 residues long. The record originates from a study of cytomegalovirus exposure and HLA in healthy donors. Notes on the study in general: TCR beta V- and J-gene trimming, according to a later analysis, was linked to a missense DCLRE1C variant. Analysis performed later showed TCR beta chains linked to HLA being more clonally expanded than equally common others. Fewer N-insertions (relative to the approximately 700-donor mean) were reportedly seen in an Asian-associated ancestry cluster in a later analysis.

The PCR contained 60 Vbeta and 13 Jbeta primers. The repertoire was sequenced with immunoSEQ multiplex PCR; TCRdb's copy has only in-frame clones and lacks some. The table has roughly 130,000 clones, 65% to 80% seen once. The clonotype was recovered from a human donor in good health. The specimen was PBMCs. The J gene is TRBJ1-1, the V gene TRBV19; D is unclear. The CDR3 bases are TGTGCCAGTAAGATCACGTCGGGAAGCACTGAAGCTTTCTTT. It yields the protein CASKITSGSTEAFF.